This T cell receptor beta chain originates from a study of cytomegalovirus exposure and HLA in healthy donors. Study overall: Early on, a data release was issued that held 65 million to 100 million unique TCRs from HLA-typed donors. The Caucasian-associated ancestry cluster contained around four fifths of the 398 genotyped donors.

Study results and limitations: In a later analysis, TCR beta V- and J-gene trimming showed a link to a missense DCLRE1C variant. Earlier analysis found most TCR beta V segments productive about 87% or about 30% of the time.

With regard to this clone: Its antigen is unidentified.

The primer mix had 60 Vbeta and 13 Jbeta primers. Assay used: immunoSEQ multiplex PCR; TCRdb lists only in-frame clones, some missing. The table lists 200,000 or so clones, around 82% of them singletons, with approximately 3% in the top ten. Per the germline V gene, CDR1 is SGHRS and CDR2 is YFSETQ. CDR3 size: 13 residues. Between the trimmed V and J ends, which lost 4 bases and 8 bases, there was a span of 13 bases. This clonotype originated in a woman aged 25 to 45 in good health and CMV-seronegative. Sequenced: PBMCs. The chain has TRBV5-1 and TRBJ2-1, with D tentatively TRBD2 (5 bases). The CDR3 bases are TGCGCCAGCAGCATTCTGGCGGGTTATGAGCAGTTCTTC. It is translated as CASSILAGYEQFF.